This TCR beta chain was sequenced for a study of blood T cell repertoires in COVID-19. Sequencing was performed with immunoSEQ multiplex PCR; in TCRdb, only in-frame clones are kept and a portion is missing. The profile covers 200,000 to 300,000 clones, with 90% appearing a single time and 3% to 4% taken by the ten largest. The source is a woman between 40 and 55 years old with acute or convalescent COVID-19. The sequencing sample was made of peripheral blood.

CDR3 amino acids: CASSWDSQETQYF. The CDR3 DNA follows: TGCGCCAGCAGCTGGGACAGTCAAGAGACCCAGTACTTC. The chain joins TRBV5-1 to TRBJ2-5; 7 bases agree with TRBD1. V lost 3 bases, J lost 2 bases, and 1 base stayed unmatched. From germline, CDR1 is SGHRS and CDR2 YFSETQ. CDR3 length: 13 amino acids.